The next 21 T cell receptor beta chains were all read from a single sample in a study of T cell clonotyping in hematopoietic cell transplantation. The repertoire was sequenced with immunoSEQ multiplex PCR; TCRdb's copy has only in-frame clones and lacks some. The sample holds about 2,200 clones; 89% are singletons and the top ten take about 4.5%. The material sequenced was peripheral blood mononuclear cells. Receptors originate from a man aged 35-49 years in good health. Some clones in this sample may be carry-over from other donors' samples.

The chain recombines TRBV5-5 with TRBJ1-5, with D unclear. Trimming left V 1 base short and J 1 base short, with 3 bases between. This CDR3 has 13 amino acids. Looked up from germline, CDR1 is SGHKS and CDR2 is YYEKEE (reference sequence). CDR3 protein: CASSLNSNQPQHF. The CDR3 region has the DNA TGTGCCAGCAGCTTGAACAGCAATCAGCCCCAGCATTTT.

J is TRBJ1-1 and V is TRBV30; D might be TRBD1 (5 bases). V lost 5 bases and J 11 bases, leaving 15 bases between the germline ends. The CDR3 is 11 amino acids. Germline CDR1 GTSNPN, CDR2 SVGIG (reference sequence). CDR3 loop: CAWWGGVVAFF. CDR3 nucleotides: TGTGCCTGGTGGGGGGGGGTGGTCGCTTTCTTT.

V is TRBV5-1 and J is TRBJ2-7; the D gene is possibly TRBD2 (6 bases). This CDR3 is 15 amino acids long. V gave up 2 bases and J gave up 0 bases, with 12 bases separating them. Germline V gene data show CDR1 as SGHRS and CDR2 as YFSETQ. As DNA, the CDR3 is TGCGCCAGCAGCTTTAGGGCGGGGTTCTCCTACGAGCAGTACTTC. Its protein is CASSFRAGFSYEQYF.

CDR3 residues: CAIGPPDWQRGGYTF. CDR3 in DNA: TGTGCCATCGGCCCACCGGACTGGCAAAGGGGTGGCTACACCTTC. V and J are TRBV10-3 and TRBJ1-2, with a weak D call TRBD1 (5 bases). V shed 8 bases and J shed 7 bases, with 23 bases lying between them. The CDR3 is 15 amino acids. The germline CDR1 and CDR2 sequences are ENHRY and SYGVKD.

The CDR3 protein is CASSQAFSGGGSNQPQHF. DNA for the CDR3: TGCGCCAGCAGCCAAGCCTTCTCTGGGGGGGGTAGCAATCAGCCCCAGCATTTT. The rearrangement joins TRBV4-3 to TRBJ1-5, with D possibly matching TRBD1 (5 bases). V was shortened by 1 base and J by 0 bases, with 16 bases between the two germline ends. Germline V gives CDR1 LGHNA, CDR2 YSLEER. The CDR3 loop spans 18 amino acids.

The V gene is TRBV2, the J gene TRBJ2-5; 14 bases line up with TRBD2. This CDR3 is built from 15 residues. The V and J ends lost 6 bases and 1 base, in that order; junction bases with no gene match: 1. Germline V gives CDR1 SNHLY, CDR2 FYNNEI. DNA of the CDR3: TGTGCCAGCAGGGGACTAGCGGGGGCCCAAGAGACCCAGTACTTC. Protein sequence: CASRGLAGAQETQYF.

This chain joins TRBV7-9 and TRBJ1-2, with 8 bases aligning to TRBD1. V lost 5 bases, J lost 7 bases, and 18 bases stayed unmatched. The CDR3 loop spans 17 amino acids. Germline V gene data show CDR1 as SEHNR and CDR2 as FQNEAQ (reference sequence). CDR3 sequence (DNA): TGTGCCAGCAGCCGACTAACTCCGACAGGGGCTTCGAGTGGCTACACCTTC. As protein: CASSRLTPTGASSGYTF.

This sequence joins TRBV19 and TRBJ1-3; D unclear. The CDR3 consists of 12 residues. Trimming took 3 bases from V and 5 from J, leaving 5 bases between them. Per the germline V gene, CDR1 is LNHDA and CDR2 is SQIVND (reference sequence). The CDR3 coding sequence is TGTGCCAGTAGTATCGACCGAAACACCATATATTTT. Translation: CASSIDRNTIYF.

The sample holds one count of this clone. V usage is TRBV10-2 and J usage is TRBJ2-3; unclear D gene. CDR1 is WSHSY, CDR2 SAAADI, per germline. The length of the CDR3 is 15 residues. The V end lost 6 bases, the J end lost 0 bases, and 13 bases lay between the germline ends. This CDR3 reads CASSSRADSTDTQYF. CDR3 in DNA: TGCGCCAGCAGCAGCCGGGCGGACAGCACAGATACGCAGTATTTT.

The CDR3 DNA is TGTGCTTGTTCGTCGGACGGGAACTATGGCTACACCTTC. This codes for CACSSDGNYGYTF. The chain links TRBV30 to TRBJ1-2; no firm D call. The germline V gene has CDR1 GTSNPN and CDR2 SVGIG (reference sequence). The CDR3 length is 13 residues.

The rearrangement uses TRBV7-2 and TRBJ1-5, with D possibly TRBD1 on 6 matching bases. V gave up 1 base and J gave up 9 bases, with 10 bases separating them. The CDR3 is 13 residues long. Germline CDR1 is SGHTA and CDR2 is FQGNSA. CDR3 loop: CASSLEGGPPQHF. The CDR3 coding sequence is TGTGCCAGCAGCTTAGAAGGGGGACCGCCCCAGCATTTT.

On this clone: A read error may account for a junction end that differs from germline. The rearrangement links TRBV7-3 to TRBJ1-3; maybe TRBD1 (5 bases). The germline CDR1 and CDR2 sequences are SGHTA and FQGTGA. There are 13 residues in the CDR3. The DNA of the CDR3 is TGTGCCAGCAGCTTAGGTCAGGGAAGCACCATATATTTT. This sequence encodes CASSLGQGSTIYF.

J is TRBJ2-7 and V is TRBV7-9, with D possibly matching TRBD2 (5 bases). The V and J ends lost 6 bases and 3 bases respectively, with 18 bases between them. The germline V gene encodes CDR1 SEHNR and CDR2 FQNEAQ (reference sequence). The CDR3 consists of 15 residues. The CDR3 region is CASSFKWTSNYEQYF. As DNA, the CDR3 is TGTGCCAGCAGTTTCAAGTGGACTTCAAACTACGAGCAGTACTTC.

The V and J genes are TRBV25-1 and TRBJ1-1; D remains unclear. Trimming took off 6 bases at V and 2 bases at J, with 10 bases between the two ends. The germline CDR1 and CDR2 sequences are MGHDK and SYGVNS. This CDR3 spans 13 amino acids. CDR3 protein: CASREYRNTEAFF. CDR3 nucleotides: TGTGCCAGCAGGGAGTACAGAAACACTGAAGCTTTCTTT.

V and J are TRBV30 and TRBJ1-1, with D perhaps TRBD1 (5 bases). Germline assignment: CDR1 GTSNPN and CDR2 SVGIG (reference sequence). The CDR3 loop spans 13 amino acids. Here the CDR3 DNA reads TGTGCGACGCCCGTCCGGGGTAGGGGTGAAGCTTTCTTT. Translation gives CATPVRGRGEAFF.

This chain joins TRBV9 and TRBJ2-3; TRBD1 or TRBD2 may be the D gene (5 bases each). V lost 0 bases, J lost 5 bases, and 10 bases lay in between. CDR1 and CDR2 (germline): SGDLS, YYNGEE. The length of the CDR3 is 14 residues. CDR3 region: CASSVGGSGDTQYF. Here the CDR3 DNA reads TGTGCCAGCAGCGTAGGGGGGAGTGGAGATACGCAGTATTTT.

This chain uses TRBV6-6 with TRBJ1-4; D remains unclear. CDR3 length: 11 residues. Germline-derived CDR1 and CDR2 are MNHNY and SVGAGI (reference sequence). Trimming cost V 4 bases and J 7 bases, with 4 bases left between them. The CDR3 sequence: CASSSSEKLFF. CDR3 DNA sequence: TGTGCCAGCAGTTCATCTGAAAAACTGTTTTTT.

The chain joins TRBV30 to TRBJ1-6; possibly TRBD1 for D (5 bases). The CDR3 runs 18 residues. V lost 3 bases and J 0 bases, leaving 18 bases between the germline ends. The germline V gene encodes CDR1 GTSNPN and CDR2 SVGIG (reference sequence). The CDR3 protein is CAWRVGRGLSSYNSPLHF. The CDR3, as DNA: TGTGCCTGGAGGGTAGGACGGGGCTTAAGCTCCTATAATTCACCCCTCCACTTT.

V usage is TRBV10-3 and J usage is TRBJ2-4, with 7 bases aligning to TRBD2. The germline CDR1 and CDR2 sequences are ENHRY and SYGVKD. The CDR3 spans 15 residues. The ends lost 3 bases at V and 3 bases at J; junction bases unmatched: 5. The CDR3 DNA reads TGTGCCATCAGTGACAGCGGGGCGCTCAAAAACATTCAGTACTTC. Residues: CAISDSGALKNIQYF.

This clone has a single count. The chain employs TRBV7-8 and TRBJ1-4; 10 bases are shared with TRBD1. Germline V gene lookup returns CDR1 SGHVS and CDR2 FQNEAQ. V lost 5 bases, J lost 6 bases, and 6 bases stayed unmatched. CDR3 length: 15 residues. The CDR3 sequence is CASSREGTGDEKLFF. In DNA form, the CDR3 reads TGTGCCAGCAGCCGAGAGGGGACAGGGGATGAAAAACTGTTTTTT.

The chain couples TRBV7-8 to TRBJ2-7; 8 bases align to TRBD1. J lost 2 bases, V lost 2 bases, and 11 bases had no gene match. The CDR3 has 17 amino acids. Germline lookup yields CDR1 SGHVS and CDR2 FQNEAQ. Here the CDR3 reads CASSLITGRGQAYEQYF. The CDR3 nucleotides read TGTGCCAGCAGCTTAATTACGGGCCGGGGACAGGCCTACGAGCAGTACTTC.